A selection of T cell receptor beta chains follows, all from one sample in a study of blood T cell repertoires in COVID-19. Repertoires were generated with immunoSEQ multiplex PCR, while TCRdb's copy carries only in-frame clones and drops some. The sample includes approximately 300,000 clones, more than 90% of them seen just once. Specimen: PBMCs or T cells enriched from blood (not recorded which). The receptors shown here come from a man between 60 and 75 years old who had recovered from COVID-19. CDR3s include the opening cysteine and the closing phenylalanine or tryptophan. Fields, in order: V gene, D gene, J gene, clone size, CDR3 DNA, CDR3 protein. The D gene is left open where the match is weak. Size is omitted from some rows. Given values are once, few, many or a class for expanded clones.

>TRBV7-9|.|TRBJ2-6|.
TGTGCCAACGAGAAATCTGGGGCCAACGTCCTGACTTTC
CANEKSGANVLTF
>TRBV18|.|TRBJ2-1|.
TGTGCCAGCTCACCACTCGGTCAGGGGCCCTACAATGAGCAGTTCTTC
CASSPLGQGPYNEQFF
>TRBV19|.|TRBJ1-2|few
TGTGCCAGTCACAATCAGTCCCGGGACTATGGCTACACCTTC
CASHNQSRDYGYTF
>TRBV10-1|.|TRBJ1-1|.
TGCGCCAGCAGCTGGGCTCCTTTCGGGGCTGAAGCTTTCTTT
CASSWAPFGAEAFF
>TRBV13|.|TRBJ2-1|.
TGTGCCAGCAGCCCTTTCGCCCGGGTAAATGAGCAGTTCTTC
CASSPFARVNEQFF
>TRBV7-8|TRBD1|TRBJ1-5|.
TGTGCCAGCAGCCATGCGCACCATACAGGGGACCAGCCCCAGCATTTT
CASSHAHHTGDQPQHF
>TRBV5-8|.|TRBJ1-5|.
TGTGCCAGCAGTTCCGGGGGGCCCATCTATAGCAATCAGCCCCAGCATTTT
CASSSGGPIYSNQPQHF
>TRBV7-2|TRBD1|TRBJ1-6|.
TGTGCCAGCAATCTCAGGGGGGATAATTCACCCCTCCACTTT
CASNLRGDNSPLHF
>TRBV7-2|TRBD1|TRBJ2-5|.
TGTGCCAGCAGCTTACAAACAGGGGTCAGGGAAGAGACCCAGTACTTC
CASSLQTGVREETQYF
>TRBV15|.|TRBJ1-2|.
TGTGCCACCAGCAGAGGCAGGGTGGGGGGCTACACCTTC
CATSRGRVGGYTF
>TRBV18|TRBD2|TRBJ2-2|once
TGTGCCAGCTCACTAGGACTAGCGGGAACCGCCGGGGAGCTGTTTTTT
CASSLGLAGTAGELFF
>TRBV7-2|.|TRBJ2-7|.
TGTGCCAGCAGCTCTAGGAGAAGCGGCACCTACGAGCAGTACTTC
CASSSRRSGTYEQYF
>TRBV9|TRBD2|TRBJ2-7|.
TGTGCCAGCAGCCTAGCCCCGGGGGGCTCCTACGAGCAGTACTTC
CASSLAPGGSYEQYF
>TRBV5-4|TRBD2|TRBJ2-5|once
TGTGCCAGCTTTACTAGCGGGGGGGAAGAGACCCAGTACTTC
CASFTSGGEETQYF
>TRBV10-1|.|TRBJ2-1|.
TGCGCCAGCAGTGACGGTCAACTGGGCCAGCAGTTCTTC
CASSDGQLGQQFF
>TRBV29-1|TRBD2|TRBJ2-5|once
TGCAGCGTTGAAAGGCTAGCGGGAGCTCGGACCCAGTACTTC
CSVERLAGARTQYF
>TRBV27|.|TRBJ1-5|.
TGTGCCAGCAGGATGAGGCAGAGCAATCAGCCCCAGCATTTT
CASRMRQSNQPQHF
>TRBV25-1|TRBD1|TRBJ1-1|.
TGTGCCAGCAGTGCGACAGGGGGAGTTACTGAAGCTTTCTTT
CASSATGGVTEAFF
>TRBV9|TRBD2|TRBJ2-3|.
TGTGCCAGCAGTTCTAGCGGGAGGGCCGGAGATACGCAGTATTTT
CASSSSGRAGDTQYF
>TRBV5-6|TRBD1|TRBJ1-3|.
TGTGCCAGCAGCTTGGACGGACCGGGACAGAGACTCTCTGGAAACACCATATATTTT
CASSLDGPGQRLSGNTIYF
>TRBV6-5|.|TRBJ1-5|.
TGTGCCAGCAGCGCAGGGTTCATCAGGTCCCAGCATTTT
CASSAGFIRSQHF
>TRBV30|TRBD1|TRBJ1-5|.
TGTGCCTGGGCTAACAGGGGTAATCAGCCCCAGCATTTT
CAWANRGNQPQHF
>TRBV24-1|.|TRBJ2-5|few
TGTGCCACCAGTGATTTCTCCGAGGAGTACCAAGAGACCCAGTACTTC
CATSDFSEEYQETQYF
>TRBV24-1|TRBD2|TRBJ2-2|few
TGTGCCACCAGTGATGCTGCACTAGCGGGAGGTTTCACCGGGGAGCTGTTTTTT
CATSDAALAGGFTGELFF
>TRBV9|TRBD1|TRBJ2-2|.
TGTGCCAGCAGCGAAGGGACAGGGGTGTTCGGCGGGGAGCTGTTTTTT
CASSEGTGVFGGELFF
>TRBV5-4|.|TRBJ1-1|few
TGTGCCAGCAGCAACGGAGCGGGGGACACTGAAGCTTTCTTT
CASSNGAGDTEAFF
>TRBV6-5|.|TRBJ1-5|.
TGTGCCAGCAGTCGGGGTTGGAGCAATCAGCCCCAGCATTTT
CASSRGWSNQPQHF
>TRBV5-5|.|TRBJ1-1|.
TGTGCCAGCAGCTTGTTGACAGGCGCGAACACTGAAGCTTTCTTT
CASSLLTGANTEAFF
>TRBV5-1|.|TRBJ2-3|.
TGCGCCAGCAGCTTGGAGGGGAAGTTCTCAGATACGCAGTATTTT
CASSLEGKFSDTQYF